Listed below are T cell receptor beta chains from one sample, sequenced in a study of untreated major depressive disorder. The protocol was immunoSEQ multiplex PCR, while the TCRdb copy is restricted to in-frame clones and leaves out a portion. The table lists about 21,000 clones, approximately 89% of them singletons. What was sequenced was CD4+ T cells from PBMCs. The receptors derive from a woman in her thirties or forties in good health. Both conserved end residues are part of each CDR3. The order of the fields is J gene, V gene, CDR3 protein.

J gene: TRBJ1-5; V gene: TRBV2; CDR3 protein: CASSESQPQHF
J gene: TRBJ1-6; V gene: TRBV28; CDR3 protein: CASSPPSRNSPLHF
J gene: TRBJ2-5; V gene: TRBV15; CDR3 protein: CATSVRGARETQYF
J gene: TRBJ1-1; V gene: TRBV6-1; CDR3 protein: CASSEVGQGTVNTEAFF
J gene: TRBJ2-2; V gene: TRBV6-1; CDR3 protein: CASSGNIQPGELFF
J gene: TRBJ1-4; V gene: TRBV4-2; CDR3 protein: CASSQALNNEKLFF
J gene: TRBJ1-5; V gene: TRBV7-8; CDR3 protein: CASSFSGTGGTSSQPQHF
J gene: TRBJ2-7; V gene: TRBV28; CDR3 protein: CASSLPLTQRQGPLYEQYF
J gene: TRBJ1-1; V gene: TRBV27; CDR3 protein: CASSMTRGSGTEAFF
J gene: TRBJ1-1; V gene: TRBV5-1; CDR3 protein: CASSRGDVEAFF
J gene: TRBJ2-7; V gene: TRBV2; CDR3 protein: CASSHEGGDRDLEDDEQYF
J gene: TRBJ2-7; V gene: TRBV5-6; CDR3 protein: CASSLVAAYEQYF
J gene: TRBJ2-7; V gene: TRBV18; CDR3 protein: CASSPTSGPGEQYF
J gene: TRBJ1-1; V gene: TRBV4-1; CDR3 protein: CASSQATGGADTEAFF
J gene: TRBJ1-5; V gene: TRBV19; CDR3 protein: CASSIADNQPQHF
J gene: TRBJ1-1; V gene: TRBV7-9; CDR3 protein: CASSLSRLNTEAFF
J gene: TRBJ2-5; V gene: TRBV30; CDR3 protein: CAWSAEFRQEETQYF
J gene: TRBJ1-1; V gene: TRBV5-1; CDR3 protein: CASSVVSEYAEAFF
J gene: TRBJ2-5; V gene: TRBV5-1; CDR3 protein: CASSLEGRVEETQYF
J gene: TRBJ2-7; V gene: TRBV2; CDR3 protein: CASSEALAGTAPYF
J gene: TRBJ1-1; V gene: TRBV27; CDR3 protein: CASNLRSPYSETEAFF
J gene: TRBJ1-1; V gene: TRBV6-4; CDR3 protein: CASSDSHRGTEAFF
J gene: TRBJ1-2; V gene: TRBV30; CDR3 protein: CAWIGTAPANYGYTF